The text below deals with one T cell receptor (beta chain). The ends lost 0 bases at V and 7 bases at J; junction bases unmatched: 8. The CDR3 is 16 amino acids. Germline V gene lookup returns CDR1 SGDLS and CDR2 YYNGEE. The data derive from a study of T cell changes during pregnancy in multiple sclerosis. Measured with immunoSEQ multiplex PCR; TCRdb has only the in-frame clones, and not every one. The sample holds 28,000 or so clones, about 91% seen once. The source is a female donor with multiple sclerosis, enrolled in a pregnancy study. This sample comprised CD4+ T cells from peripheral blood mononuclear cells, obtained in the second trimester of pregnancy. This sequence joins TRBV9 and TRBJ2-2; 8 bases agree with TRBD2. The DNA of the CDR3 is TGTGCCAGCAGCGTAGTCGGGGGGGGGCCTAGCGGGGAGCTGTTTTTT. Protein product: CASSVVGGGPSGELFF. The variable domain in full, with the rest retrieved from reference TRBV9 and TRBJ2-2, is DSGVTQTPKHLITATGQRVTLRCSPRSGDLSVYWYQQSLDQGLQFLIQYYNGEERAKGNILERFSAQQFPDLHSELNLSSLELGDSALYFCASSVVGGGPSGELFFGEGSRLTVL.